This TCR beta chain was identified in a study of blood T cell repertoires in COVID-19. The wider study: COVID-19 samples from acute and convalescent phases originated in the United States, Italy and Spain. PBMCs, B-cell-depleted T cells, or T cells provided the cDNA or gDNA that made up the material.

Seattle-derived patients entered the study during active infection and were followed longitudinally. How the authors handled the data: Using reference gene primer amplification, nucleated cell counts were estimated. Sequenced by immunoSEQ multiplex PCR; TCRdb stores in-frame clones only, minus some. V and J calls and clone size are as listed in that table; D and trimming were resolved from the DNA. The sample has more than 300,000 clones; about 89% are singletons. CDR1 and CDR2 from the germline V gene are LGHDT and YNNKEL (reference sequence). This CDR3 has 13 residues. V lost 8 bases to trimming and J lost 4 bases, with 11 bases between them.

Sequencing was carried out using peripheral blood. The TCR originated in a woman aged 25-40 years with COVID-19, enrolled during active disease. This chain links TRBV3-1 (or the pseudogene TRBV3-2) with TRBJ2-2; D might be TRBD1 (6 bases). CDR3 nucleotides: TGTGCCAGCGGGGCAGGGGTCACCGGGGAGCTGTTTTTT. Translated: CASGAGVTGELFF.